Sequencing of this T cell receptor (beta chain) was carried out in a study of blood T cell repertoires in COVID-19. Study information: Specimens from acute and convalescent COVID-19 originated in the United States, Italy and Spain. In each case, the material was cDNA or gDNA derived from T cells, B-cell-depleted T cells, or PBMCs.

CDR3 size: 14 residues. CDR1 is SGHVS, CDR2 FQNEAQ, per germline. Trimming left V 7 bases short and J 1 base short, with 13 bases between. Authors' data handling: Estimated nucleated cell counts came from reference gene primer amplification. TCRdb's copy holds only in-frame clones and misses some; the assay was immunoSEQ multiplex PCR. V and J calls and clone size are as listed in that table; D and trimming were resolved from the DNA. The sample has around 28,000 clones, about 91% seen once. Sequenced sample: peripheral blood. The TCR sequence derives from a human donor with acute or convalescent COVID-19. The donor label of this sample is uncertain. The chain uses TRBV7-8 and TRBJ1-1, with D possibly TRBD1 on 6 matching bases. This CDR3 reads CASNNNRANTEAFF. For the CDR3, the DNA is TGTGCCAGCAACAACAACAGGGCGAACACTGAAGCTTTCTTT.